Here is one T cell receptor beta chain with its context. Antigen: not known. The data originate from a study of cytomegalovirus exposure and HLA in healthy donors. Study at large: There were 350 to 400 genotyped donors. Of these, about 81% fell in the genetic ancestry cluster associated with self-reported Caucasian donors.

The V gene end was trimmed by 6 bases and the J gene end by 7 bases; junction bases not matched to a gene: 11. The CDR3 length is 14 residues. Germline V CDR1 and CDR2: MNHEY, SMNVEV (reference sequence). With 60 Vbeta and 13 Jbeta primers, the PCR was carried out. The table came from immunoSEQ multiplex PCR; TCRdb's copy has only in-frame clones and leaves some out. The data contain some 150,000 clones, around 79% of them singletons. Study results and limitations: Solely CMV serostatus was available to characterize immune exposure. Earlier findings revealed that most TCR beta V segments proved productive either about 87% or about 30% of the time. What was likely a sequencing artifact was a cluster of highly shared sequence variants.

The sequence came from a human donor in good health. The J gene is TRBJ1-2, the V gene TRBV27; TRBD1 aligns across 7 bases. Material for sequencing was PBMCs. CDR3 region: CASRSTTGISGYTF. Here the CDR3 DNA reads TGTGCCAGCAGGTCGACGACAGGGATTAGTGGCTACACCTTC.